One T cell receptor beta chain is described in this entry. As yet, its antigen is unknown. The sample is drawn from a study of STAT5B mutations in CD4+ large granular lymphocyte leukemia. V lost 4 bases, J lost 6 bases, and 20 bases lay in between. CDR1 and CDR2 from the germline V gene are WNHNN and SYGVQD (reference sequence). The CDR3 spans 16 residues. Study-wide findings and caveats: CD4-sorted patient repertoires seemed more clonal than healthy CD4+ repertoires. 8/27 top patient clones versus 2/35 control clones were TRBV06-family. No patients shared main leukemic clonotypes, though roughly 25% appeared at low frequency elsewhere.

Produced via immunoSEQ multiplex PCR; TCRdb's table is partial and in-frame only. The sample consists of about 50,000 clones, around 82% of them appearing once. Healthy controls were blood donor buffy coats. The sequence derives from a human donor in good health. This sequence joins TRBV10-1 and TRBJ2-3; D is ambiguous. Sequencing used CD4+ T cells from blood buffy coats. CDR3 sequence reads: CASSATSSRTRDTQYF. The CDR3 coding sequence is TGCGCCAGCAGTGCCACTTCCTCCCGAACGAGGGATACGCAGTATTTT.